Shown below are 3 T cell receptor beta chains from a single sample sequenced in a study of beta chain features in type 1 diabetes. What was sequenced were expressed TCRB transcripts, since all of the isolated RNA had been reverse transcribed. Assay: immunoSEQ multiplex PCR; the TCRdb copy retains only in-frame clones and omits some. The profile shows 900,000 or so clones, 15% to 20% of them singletons. Sequences were obtained from naive CD4+ T cells from blood. The receptors originated from a woman under 30 in good health.

This clone was observed a few times. The V gene is TRBV19, the J gene TRBJ2-1; no clear D gene. Per the germline V gene, CDR1 is LNHDA and CDR2 is SQIVND (reference sequence). V lost 5 bases and J 0 bases, leaving 14 bases between the germline ends. The CDR3 contains 16 residues. In DNA form, the CDR3 reads TGTGCCAGTAGTCCCATTACATGGAGCTCCTACAATGAGCAGTTCTTC. Translating gives CASSPITWSSYNEQFF.

The chain employs TRBV7-9 and TRBJ2-5, with D hard to call. The CDR3 consists of 13 residues. The germline CDR1 and CDR2 sequences are SEHNR and FQNEAQ (reference sequence). The V gene lost 5 bases and the J gene lost 2 bases, with 9 bases spanning the gap. The chain's CDR3 is CASSITQQETQYF. CDR3 DNA sequence: TGTGCCAGCAGCATCACACAGCAAGAGACCCAGTACTTC.

The chain is built from TRBV19 and TRBJ1-2; weak D call: TRBD1 (6 bases). The CDR3 loop spans 12 amino acids. V was cut by 7 bases and J by 2 bases, with 8 bases left in between. The germline V gene encodes CDR1 LNHDA and CDR2 SQIVND (reference sequence). The CDR3 coding sequence is TGTGCCAGTAAAACAGGGAACTATGGCTACACCTTC. Translating it yields CASKTGNYGYTF.